These T cell receptor beta chains were read from a single sample in a study of shared clonotypes between healthy human individuals. Only in-frame clones appear in the TCRdb table, and some are missing; sequencing was by immunoSEQ multiplex PCR. Among about a million clones listed, around four fifths were seen once. Source material: memory CD4+ T cells sorted from blood. Receptors originate from a man between 18 and 29 years old in good health. Each CDR3 is given with its conserved first and last residue. D genes are given only for firm matches. Only some rows state a clone size, as once, few, many or a class for expanded clones.

v_call	j_call	clone_size	d_call	cdr3_aa	cdr3_nt
TRBV28	TRBJ1-1	once	-	CASRKGPRANTEAFF	TGTGCCAGCAGAAAGGGCCCAAGGGCGAACACTGAAGCTTTCTTT
TRBV29-1	TRBJ2-5	-	-	CSVGPSETQYF	TGCAGCGTTGGACCGTCTGAGACCCAGTACTTC
TRBV29-1	TRBJ2-1	-	TRBD2	CSVLGGLAVYNEQFF	TGCAGCGTTCTCGGGGGACTAGCTGTATACAATGAGCAGTTCTTC
TRBV7-3	TRBJ2-7	-	TRBD2	CASSSLVTAGLDEQYF	TGTGCCAGCAGCTCCCTCGTAACAGCGGGGCTGGACGAGCAGTACTTC
TRBV11-2	TRBJ1-5	-	-	CASSLGRNQPQHF	TGTGCCAGCAGCTTAGGCAGGAACCAGCCCCAGCATTTT
TRBV7-2	TRBJ1-2	-	-	CASSTGALVYGYTF	TGTGCCAGCAGTACAGGAGCCCTAGTCTATGGCTACACCTTC
TRBV18	TRBJ1-4	once	TRBD1	CASSPGQGATTNEKLFF	TGTGCCAGCTCACCAGGACAGGGGGCCACAACTAATGAAAAACTGTTTTTT
TRBV9	TRBJ2-5	many	TRBD2	CASSVGLAGVYQETQYF	TGTGCCAGCAGCGTAGGGCTAGCGGGGGTGTACCAAGAGACCCAGTACTTC
TRBV7-2	TRBJ2-7	-	TRBD2	CASSLAGSSLEQYF	TGTGCCAGCAGCCTAGCGGGTTCCTCCTTGGAGCAGTACTTC
TRBV19	TRBJ2-7	-	-	CASSIQGLGEQYF	TGTGCCAGTAGCATACAGGGTTTGGGTGAGCAGTACTTC
TRBV10-1	TRBJ2-1	-	-	CASSPGTAYSEQFF	TGCGCCAGCAGCCCCGGGACTGCCTACAGTGAGCAGTTCTTC
TRBV19	TRBJ1-5	-	-	CASSADFGPQHF	TGTGCCAGTAGCGCTGATTTTGGGCCCCAGCATTTT
TRBV7-2	TRBJ2-3	-	TRBD1	CASSFRPGQEADTQYF	TGTGCCAGCAGCTTTCGCCCGGGACAGGAAGCAGATACGCAGTATTTT
TRBV6-5	TRBJ2-7	few	-	CASSYRQSSYEQYF	TGTGCCAGCAGTTACCGACAGAGCTCCTACGAGCAGTACTTC
TRBV29-1	TRBJ2-6	-	-	CSVGGGSGANVLTF	TGCAGCGTTGGCGGAGGGTCTGGGGCCAACGTCCTGACTTTC
TRBV18	TRBJ2-5	few	-	CASTMQETQYF	TGTGCCAGCACGATGCAAGAGACCCAGTACTTC
TRBV6-5	TRBJ1-2	-	-	CASRGSPGGYTF	TGTGCCAGCAGAGGATCCCCCGGGGGCTACACCTTC
TRBV7-9	TRBJ1-2	-	-	CASSPRGTDGYTF	TGTGCCAGCAGCCCAAGGGGCACAGATGGCTACACCTTC
TRBV5-5	TRBJ2-7	-	TRBD1	CASSLFGWTGSTYEQYF	TGTGCCAGCAGCTTGTTCGGGTGGACAGGGAGTACCTACGAGCAGTACTTC
TRBV2	TRBJ2-5	-	TRBD2	CASSARLAGGLQETQYF	TGTGCCAGCAGTGCCCGGCTAGCGGGGGGCCTCCAAGAGACCCAGTACTTC
TRBV19	TRBJ1-5	few	-	CASNRSNQPQHF	TGTGCCAGTAACCGTTCCAATCAGCCCCAGCATTTT
TRBV28	TRBJ1-2	-	-	CTIGEEPDGYTF	TGTACCATCGGGGAGGAGCCCGATGGCTACACCTTC
TRBV28	TRBJ2-6	-	-	CASSRLGSGANVLTF	TGTGCCAGCAGTAGGCTGGGGTCTGGGGCCAACGTCCTGACTTTC
TRBV13	TRBJ2-5	-	TRBD1	CASSKQGGWETQYF	TGTGCCAGCAGCAAACAGGGGGGCTGGGAGACCCAGTACTTC
TRBV19	TRBJ1-5	-	-	CASRGLSNQPQHF	TGTGCCAGTAGGGGGCTTAGCAATCAGCCCCAGCATTTT
TRBV7-9	TRBJ2-7	-	TRBD2	CASRPSSGRASEQYF	TGTGCCAGCAGACCGAGTAGCGGGAGGGCCTCCGAGCAGTACTTC
TRBV6-5	TRBJ1-1	-	-	CASSQIMNTEAFF	TGTGCCAGCAGCCAGATCATGAACACTGAAGCTTTCTTT
TRBV9	TRBJ1-5	-	TRBD1	CASSPSGGANQPQHF	TGTGCCAGCAGTCCTTCAGGGGGCGCGAATCAGCCCCAGCATTTT
TRBV30	TRBJ2-5	-	-	CAWSPHGGYQETQYF	TGTGCCTGGAGTCCCCACGGAGGGTACCAAGAGACCCAGTACTTC